This T cell receptor (beta chain) was identified during a study of blood T cell repertoires in COVID-19. Study-wide background: The study drew acute and convalescent COVID-19 samples from the United States, Italy and Spain. Nucleic acid was either cDNA or gDNA, and it came from T cells, B-cell-depleted T cells, or PBMCs.

In the original analysis: Quantification of nucleated cells was approximated via reference gene primer amplification. Only in-frame clones appear in the TCRdb table, and some are missing; sequencing was by immunoSEQ multiplex PCR. The V and J calls and the clone size are those of that table, but D and trimming were determined from the DNA. This sample has 150,000 to 200,000 clones, with more than 80% found just once. Germline CDR1 is SGHRS and CDR2 is YFSETQ. The CDR3 is 14 amino acids. The ends were cut back, 0 bases at V and 2 bases at J, with 6 bases in the middle. Material for sequencing was peripheral blood. This sequence was found in a man aged 50 to 60 with acute or convalescent COVID-19. This sequence joins TRBV5-1 and TRBJ1-3; unclear D gene. The CDR3 protein is CASSLAAAGNTIYF. The CDR3 nucleotides read TGCGCCAGCAGCTTGGCCGCGGCTGGAAACACCATATATTTT.